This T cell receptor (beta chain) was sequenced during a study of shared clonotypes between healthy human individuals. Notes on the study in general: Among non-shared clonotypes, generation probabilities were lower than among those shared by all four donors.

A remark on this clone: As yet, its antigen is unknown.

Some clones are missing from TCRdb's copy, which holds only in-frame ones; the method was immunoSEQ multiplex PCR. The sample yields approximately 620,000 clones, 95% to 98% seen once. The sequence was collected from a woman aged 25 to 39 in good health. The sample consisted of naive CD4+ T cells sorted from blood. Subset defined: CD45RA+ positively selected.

The CDR3 bases are TGCGCCAGCAGCCCGACAGGGGATGGCTACACCTTC. Amino acids: CASSPTGDGYTF. The chain has TRBV5-1 and TRBJ1-2, with 8 bases fitting TRBD1. J gave up 6 bases and V 4 bases, and 2 bases lay outside the gene matches. The CDR3 spans 12 residues. From germline, CDR1 is SGHRS and CDR2 YFSETQ.